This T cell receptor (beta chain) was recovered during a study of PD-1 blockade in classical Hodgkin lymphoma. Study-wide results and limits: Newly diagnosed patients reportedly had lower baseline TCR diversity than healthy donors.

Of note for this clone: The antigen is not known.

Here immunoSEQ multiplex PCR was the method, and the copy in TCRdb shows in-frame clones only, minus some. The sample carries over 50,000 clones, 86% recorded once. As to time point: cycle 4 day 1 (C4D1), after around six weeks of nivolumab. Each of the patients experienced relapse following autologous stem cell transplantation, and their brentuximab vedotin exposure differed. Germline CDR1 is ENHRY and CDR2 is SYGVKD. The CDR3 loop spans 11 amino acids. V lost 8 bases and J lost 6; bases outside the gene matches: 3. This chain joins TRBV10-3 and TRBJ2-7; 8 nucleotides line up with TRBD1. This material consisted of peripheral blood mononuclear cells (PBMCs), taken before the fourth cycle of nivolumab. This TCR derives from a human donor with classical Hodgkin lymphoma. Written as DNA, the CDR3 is TGTGCCATCGACAGGGGCTCCGAGCAGTACTTC. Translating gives CAIDRGSEQYF.